This T cell receptor (beta chain) was recovered during a study of T-cell memory formation after mild COVID-19. TCRdb passed the 5' RACE reads through MiXCR, listing each CDR3 protein once. Of 580,000 or so distinct CDR3 sequences listed, around 15% were seen once; the top ten hold about 7.4%. This clonotype was detected a few times. Sequencing was performed on PBMCs or a T cell subset sorted from them (not recorded which). The sequence came from an adult woman who had mild COVID-19 (a few samples of this study predate the infection). Cell type and time point are not known.

The CDR3 coding sequence is TGTGCCAGCAGTCCCGGGGGTGGACCGGGAGAGACCCAGTACTTC. Translation: CASSPGGGPGETQYF. This chain connects TRBV12-3 or TRBV12-4 to TRBJ2-5; TRBD2 might be the D (6 bases). This CDR3 has 15 amino acids. Trimming left V 5 bases short and J 4 bases short, with 17 bases between.